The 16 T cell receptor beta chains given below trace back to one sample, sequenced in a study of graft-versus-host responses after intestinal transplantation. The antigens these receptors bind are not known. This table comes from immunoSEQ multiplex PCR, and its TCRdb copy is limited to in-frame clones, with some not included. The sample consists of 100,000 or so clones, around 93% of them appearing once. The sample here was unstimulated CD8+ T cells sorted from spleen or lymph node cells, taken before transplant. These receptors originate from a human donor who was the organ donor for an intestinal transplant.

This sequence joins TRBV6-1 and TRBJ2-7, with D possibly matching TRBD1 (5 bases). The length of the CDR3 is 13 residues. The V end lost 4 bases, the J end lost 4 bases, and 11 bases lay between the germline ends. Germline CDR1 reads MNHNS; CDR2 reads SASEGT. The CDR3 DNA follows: TGTGCCAGCAGTGCAGGGATAGAATACGAGCAGTACTTC. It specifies CASSAGIEYEQYF.

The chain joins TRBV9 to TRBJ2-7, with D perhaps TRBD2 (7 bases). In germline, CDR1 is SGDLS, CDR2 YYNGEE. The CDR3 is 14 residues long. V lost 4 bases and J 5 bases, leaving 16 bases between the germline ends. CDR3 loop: CASSPRGAYDEQYF. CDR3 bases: TGTGCCAGCAGCCCCCGGGGGGCCTACGACGAGCAGTACTTC.

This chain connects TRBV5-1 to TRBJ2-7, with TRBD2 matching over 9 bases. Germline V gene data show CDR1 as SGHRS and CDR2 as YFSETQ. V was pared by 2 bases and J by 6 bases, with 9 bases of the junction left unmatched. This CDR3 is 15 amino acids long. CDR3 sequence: CASSFIAGGMGEQYF. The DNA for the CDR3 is TGCGCCAGCAGCTTTATCGCGGGAGGGATGGGCGAGCAGTACTTC.

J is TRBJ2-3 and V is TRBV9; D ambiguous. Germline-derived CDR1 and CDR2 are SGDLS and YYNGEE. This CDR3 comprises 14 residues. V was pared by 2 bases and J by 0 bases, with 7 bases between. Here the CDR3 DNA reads TGTGCCAGCAGCGTCTTAACTAGCACAGATACGCAGTATTTT. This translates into CASSVLTSTDTQYF.

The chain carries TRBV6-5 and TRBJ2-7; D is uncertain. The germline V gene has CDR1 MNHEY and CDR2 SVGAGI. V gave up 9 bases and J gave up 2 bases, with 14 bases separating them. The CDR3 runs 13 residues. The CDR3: CASAPSLAYEQYF. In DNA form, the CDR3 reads TGTGCCAGTGCCCCTTCCCTAGCCTACGAGCAGTACTTC.

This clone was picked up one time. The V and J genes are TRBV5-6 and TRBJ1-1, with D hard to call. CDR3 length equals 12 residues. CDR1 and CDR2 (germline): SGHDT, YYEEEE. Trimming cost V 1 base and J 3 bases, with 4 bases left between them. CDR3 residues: CASSLQDTEAFF. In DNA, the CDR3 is TGTGCCAGCAGCTTGCAGGACACTGAAGCTTTCTTT.

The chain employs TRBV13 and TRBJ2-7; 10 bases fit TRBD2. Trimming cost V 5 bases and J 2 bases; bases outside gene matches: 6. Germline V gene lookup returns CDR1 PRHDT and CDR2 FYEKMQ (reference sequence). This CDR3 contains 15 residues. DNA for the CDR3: TGTGCCAGCAGCCCTTCGACTAGCGGGCCCTACGAGCAGTACTTC. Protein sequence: CASSPSTSGPYEQYF.

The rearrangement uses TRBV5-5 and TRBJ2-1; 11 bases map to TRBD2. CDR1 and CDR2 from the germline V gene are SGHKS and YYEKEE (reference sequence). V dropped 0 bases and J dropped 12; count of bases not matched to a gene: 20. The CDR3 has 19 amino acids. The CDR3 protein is CASSLGHYVPGLAVIVQFF. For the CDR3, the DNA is TGTGCCAGCAGCTTGGGACATTACGTACCGGGACTAGCGGTGATCGTGCAGTTCTTC.

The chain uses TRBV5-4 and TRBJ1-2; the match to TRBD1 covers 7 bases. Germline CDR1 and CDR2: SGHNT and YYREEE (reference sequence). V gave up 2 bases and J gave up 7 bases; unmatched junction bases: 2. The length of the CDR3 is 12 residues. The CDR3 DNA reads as TGTGCCAGCAGCTTCAGGGGGACTGGCTACACCTTC. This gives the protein CASSFRGTGYTF.

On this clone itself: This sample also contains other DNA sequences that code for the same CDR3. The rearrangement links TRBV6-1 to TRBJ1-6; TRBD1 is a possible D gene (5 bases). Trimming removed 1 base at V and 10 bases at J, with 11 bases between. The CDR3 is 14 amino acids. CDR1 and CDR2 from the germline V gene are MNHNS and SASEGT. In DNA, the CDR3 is TGTGCCAGCAGTGAAGGGTGGGGGGGATCACCCCTCCACTTT. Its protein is CASSEGWGGSPLHF.

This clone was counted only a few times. The CDR3 is CASTPGSSYNSPLHF. In DNA, the CDR3 is TGTGCCAGCACCCCGGGGAGCTCCTATAATTCACCCCTCCACTTT. The chain couples TRBV6-5 to TRBJ1-6; D unclear. Germline V lookup: CDR1 MNHEY, CDR2 SVGAGI. The V gene lost 7 bases and the J gene lost 0 bases, with 10 bases spanning the gap. The CDR3 is 15 residues long.

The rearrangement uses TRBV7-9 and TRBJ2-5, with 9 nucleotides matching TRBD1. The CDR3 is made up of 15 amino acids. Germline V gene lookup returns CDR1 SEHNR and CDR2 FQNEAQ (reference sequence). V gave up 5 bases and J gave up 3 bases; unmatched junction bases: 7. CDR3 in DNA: TGTGCCAGCAGCCTCCTACAGGGGGCTGAAGAGACCCAGTACTTC. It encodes CASSLLQGAEETQYF.

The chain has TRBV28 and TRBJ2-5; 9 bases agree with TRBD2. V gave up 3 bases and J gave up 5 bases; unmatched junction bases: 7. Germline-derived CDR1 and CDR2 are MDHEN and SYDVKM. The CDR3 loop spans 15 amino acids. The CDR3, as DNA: TGTGCCAGCAGTTTGGCGGGAGGGCCTGGGGAGACCCAGTACTTC. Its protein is CASSLAGGPGETQYF.

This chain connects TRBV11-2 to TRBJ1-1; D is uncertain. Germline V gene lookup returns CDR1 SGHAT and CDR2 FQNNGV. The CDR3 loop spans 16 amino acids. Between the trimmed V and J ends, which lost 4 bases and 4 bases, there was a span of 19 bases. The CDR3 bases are TGTGCCAGCAGCTCCTTATTCGGGGAGGGTGGCACTGAAGCTTTCTTT. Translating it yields CASSSLFGEGGTEAFF.

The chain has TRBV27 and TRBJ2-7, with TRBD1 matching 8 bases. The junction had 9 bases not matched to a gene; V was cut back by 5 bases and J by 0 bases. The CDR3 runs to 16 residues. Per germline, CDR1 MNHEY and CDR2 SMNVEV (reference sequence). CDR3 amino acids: CASSPDRDRSSYEQYF. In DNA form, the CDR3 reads TGTGCCAGCAGTCCCGACCGGGACAGGAGCTCCTACGAGCAGTACTTC.

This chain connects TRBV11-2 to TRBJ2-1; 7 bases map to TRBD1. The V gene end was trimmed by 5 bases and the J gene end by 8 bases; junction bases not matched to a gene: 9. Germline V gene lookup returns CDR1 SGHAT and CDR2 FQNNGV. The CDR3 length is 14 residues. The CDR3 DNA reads TGTGCCAGCAGCCCGTACAGGGGAGTCGATGAGCAGTTCTTC. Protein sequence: CASSPYRGVDEQFF.